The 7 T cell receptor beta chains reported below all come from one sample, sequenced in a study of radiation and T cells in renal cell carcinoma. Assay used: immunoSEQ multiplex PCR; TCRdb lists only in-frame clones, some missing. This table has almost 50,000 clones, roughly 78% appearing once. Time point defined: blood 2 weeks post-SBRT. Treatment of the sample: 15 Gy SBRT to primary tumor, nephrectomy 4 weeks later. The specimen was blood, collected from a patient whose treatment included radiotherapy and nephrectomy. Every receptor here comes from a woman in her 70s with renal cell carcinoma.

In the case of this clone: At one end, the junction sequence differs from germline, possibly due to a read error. The CDR3 DNA sequence: TGTGCCAGCAGCTTGGACCAGGTTTCCCCTCTCTTC. Translating it yields CASSLDQVSPLF. The chain recombines TRBV5-5 with TRBJ1-2; D unclear. Per germline, CDR1 SGHKS and CDR2 YYEKEE (reference sequence). This CDR3 contains 12 residues. Full variable domain (missing parts from reference TRBV5-5 and TRBJ1-2): DAGVTQSPTHLIKTRGQQVTLRCSPISGHKSVSWYQQVLGQGPQFIFQYYEKEERGRGNFPDRFSARQFPNYSSELNVNALLLGDSALYLCASSLDQVSPLFGSGTRLTVV.

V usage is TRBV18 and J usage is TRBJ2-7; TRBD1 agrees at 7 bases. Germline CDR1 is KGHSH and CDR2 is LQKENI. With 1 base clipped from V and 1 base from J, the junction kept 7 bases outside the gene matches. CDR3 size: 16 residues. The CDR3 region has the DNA TGTGCCAGCTCACCACAGAGGACAGGATATTCCTACGAGCAGTACTTC. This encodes CASSPQRTGYSYEQYF.

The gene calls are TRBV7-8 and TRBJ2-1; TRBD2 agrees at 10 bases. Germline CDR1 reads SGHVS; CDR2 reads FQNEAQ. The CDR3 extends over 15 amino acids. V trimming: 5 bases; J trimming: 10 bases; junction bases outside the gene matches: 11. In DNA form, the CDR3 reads TGTGCCAGCAGCCCCCGCTCTAGCGGGGGCCTAGAGCAGTTCTTC. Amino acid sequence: CASSPRSSGGLEQFF.

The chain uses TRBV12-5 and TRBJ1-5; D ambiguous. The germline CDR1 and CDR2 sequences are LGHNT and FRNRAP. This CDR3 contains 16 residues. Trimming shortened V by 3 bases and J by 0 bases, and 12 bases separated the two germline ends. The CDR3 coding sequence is TGTGCTAGTGGTTTATTCGTGGGAGATAGCAATCAGCCCCAGCATTTT. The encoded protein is CASGLFVGDSNQPQHF.

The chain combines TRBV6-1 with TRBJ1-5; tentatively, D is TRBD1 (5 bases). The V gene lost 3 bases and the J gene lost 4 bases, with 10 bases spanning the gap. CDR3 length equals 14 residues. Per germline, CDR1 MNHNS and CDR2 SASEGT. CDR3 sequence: CASSDSWGNQPQHF. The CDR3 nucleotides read TGTGCCAGCAGTGATTCGTGGGGGAATCAGCCCCAGCATTTT.

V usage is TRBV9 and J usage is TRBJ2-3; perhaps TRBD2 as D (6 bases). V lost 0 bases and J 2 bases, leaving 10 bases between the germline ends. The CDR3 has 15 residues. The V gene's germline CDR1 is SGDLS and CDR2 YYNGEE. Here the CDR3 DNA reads TGTGCCAGCAGCGTAGGGAGGGGATTCACAGATACGCAGTATTTT. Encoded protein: CASSVGRGFTDTQYF.

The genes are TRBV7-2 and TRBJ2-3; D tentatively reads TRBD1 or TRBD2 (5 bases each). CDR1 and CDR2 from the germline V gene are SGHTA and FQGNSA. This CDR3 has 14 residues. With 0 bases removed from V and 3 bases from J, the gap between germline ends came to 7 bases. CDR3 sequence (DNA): TGTGCCAGCAGCTTAGCGGGGGTGACAGATACGCAGTATTTT. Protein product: CASSLAGVTDTQYF.